This TCR beta chain was sequenced in a study of shared clonotypes between healthy human individuals. Evenly divided among several immunoSEQ plates was the genomic DNA of each subset. This table comes from immunoSEQ multiplex PCR, and its TCRdb copy is limited to in-frame clones, with some not included. The table has around 560,000 clones, 85% to 95% seen once. The ends were cut back, 3 bases at V and 3 bases at J, with 9 bases in the middle. CDR1 and CDR2 from the germline V gene are SGHNT and YYREEE (reference sequence). The CDR3 is 13 amino acids. Study-wide results and caveats: Several donors held 5% to 5.5% of naive CD4 clonotypes in common. Clonotypes shared by all four donors outscored non-shared clonotypes in generation probability. Rarefaction exposed incomplete sorted-subset sequencing despite large depth.

The sample holds a few counts of this clone. Antigen: not known. Cells designated naive CD8 were CD45RO-negative and were positively selected for CCR7, with terminally differentiated effector memory CD45RA+ cells excluded. The sample consisted of naive CD8+ T cells sorted from blood. This chain joins TRBV5-4 and TRBJ1-1, with D tentatively TRBD1 (6 bases). The receptor was isolated from a woman in her twenties or thirties in good health. The chain's CDR3 is CASSSGQYTEAFF. The CDR3, as DNA: TGTGCCAGCAGCTCCGGACAGTACACTGAAGCTTTCTTT.